This T cell receptor beta chain was sequenced during a study of T cells in localized non-small cell lung cancer. Remarks on this clone: The target antigen is unknown.

Trimming removed 4 bases at V and 1 base at J, with 14 bases between. CDR3 size: 15 residues. CDR1 is SGHRS and CDR2 is YFSETQ in the germline V gene. The study's findings and limits: Tumor showed lower T cell clonality than uninvolved adjacent lung, where it was highest. Appearance in adjacent lung was seen for a median approximately 60 of the top 100 tumor clones. Greater blood T cell density accompanied longer overall survival.

Profiled with immunoSEQ multiplex PCR; TCRdb holds only in-frame clones, not every one. The data show 30,000 to 35,000 clones, with about 89% seen just once and 2.5% to 3% held by the top ten. Sequenced material: peripheral blood, taken before any cancer treatment. The chain is built from TRBV5-1 and TRBJ2-5, with D possibly being TRBD1 (6 bases). The sequence derives from a female donor older than 55 with stage I lung adenocarcinoma. The CDR3 DNA reads as TGCGCCAGCAGCATATCCGGACAGACCCAAGAGACCCAGTACTTC. Its protein product is CASSISGQTQETQYF.